This T cell receptor (beta chain) was captured by sequencing in a study of PD-L1 blockade in urothelial cancer. On this clone: The target antigen is unknown.

Every PCR got spiked synthetic TCR analog templates. Data came from immunoSEQ multiplex PCR; TCRdb stores just in-frame clones and leaves some out. Among fewer than 75,000 clones listed, roughly 90% were seen once. The CDR3 is 14 residues long. V was trimmed by 5 bases and J by 6 bases, leaving 14 bases between them. In germline, CDR1 is LNHDA, CDR2 SQIVND (reference sequence). Time point of the sample: pretreatment peripheral blood. Each patient's cancer was a locally advanced or metastatic urothelial carcinoma. Pretreatment and on-treatment blood mononuclear cell samples were taken, totaling between 1 and 8 time points per patient. Study-wide points: Blood clones associated with the tumor expanded more at 3 weeks in durable-benefit patients.

The material was PBMCs, obtained around atezolizumab (anti-PD-L1) treatment. The source is a man in his 70s with urothelial cancer. This chain connects TRBV19 to TRBJ1-5; the D is unclear. In DNA, the CDR3 is TGTGCCAGTAGTCATCTAGGGAGAGGTCAGCCCCAGCATTTT. It encodes CASSHLGRGQPQHF.